The rows below give T cell receptor beta chains drawn from one sample of a study of T cells after yellow fever vaccination. TCRdb passed the 5' RACE reads through MiXCR, listing each CDR3 protein once. The sample lists over 300,000 distinct CDR3 sequences, roughly 4.3% occurring once. This specimen consisted of PBMCs, obtained 5 days after the yellow fever booster vaccination. These TCRs come from a man between 18 and 35 years old who received the YFV17D yellow fever vaccine. Each CDR3 is given with its conserved first and last residue. Each record gives: CDR3 DNA, CDR3 protein, clone size, J gene, V gene, D gene. A D gene is named only where the DNA matches it firmly. Size tells how often a clone was seen (once, few, many) or the class of an expanded clone, and some rows leave it out.

DNA: TGCAGTGCTGGACAGGGGGCAAAGATTCAGCCCCAGCATTTT
CDR3: CSAGQGAKIQPQHF
size: many
J: TRBJ1-5
V: TRBV20-1
D: TRBD1

DNA: TGTGCCAGCATCCGGGACAGGGGGGCAGATACGCAGTATTTT
CDR3: CASIRDRGADTQYF
size: many
J: TRBJ2-3
V: TRBV2
D: TRBD1

DNA: TGTGCCAGCAGCCTTATGGGTACGATCAATGAGCAGTTCTTC
CDR3: CASSLMGTINEQFF
size: many
J: TRBJ2-1
V: TRBV7-9
D: NA

DNA: TGTGCCAGCAGTTTATGGACTACCCCGTACAATGAGCAGTTCTTC
CDR3: CASSLWTTPYNEQFF
size: NA
J: TRBJ2-1
V: TRBV6-2/TRBV6-3
D: NA

DNA: TGTGCCTGGACGCCCGACCAGGGCGTCGCAGATACGCAGTATTTT
CDR3: CAWTPDQGVADTQYF
size: NA
J: TRBJ2-3
V: TRBV30
D: NA

DNA: TGCGCCAGCAGCGTGGAAGCCATTCAGTACTTC
CDR3: CASSVEAIQYF
size: many
J: TRBJ2-4
V: TRBV5-1
D: NA

DNA: TGTGCCAGCAGCCAAGATGGCCCTAGCGGGGGGAGCACAGATACGCAGTATTTT
CDR3: CASSQDGPSGGSTDTQYF
size: NA
J: TRBJ2-3
V: TRBV4-2
D: TRBD2

DNA: TGTGCCAGCACTCCCTTTAGAGGACAGCAGGGAGGGACCCAGTACTTC
CDR3: CASTPFRGQQGGTQYF
size: few
J: TRBJ2-5
V: TRBV14
D: NA

DNA: TGTGCCAGCAGCCCAGAGGGGGGGGGCCGAACCGGGGAGCTGTTTTTT
CDR3: CASSPEGGGRTGELFF
size: many
J: TRBJ2-2
V: TRBV4-2
D: NA

DNA: TGTGCCAGCAGTTTAGGGGCTGGCGGGACAGGGGCGGCTTGGGGCTACACCTTC
CDR3: CASSLGAGGTGAAWGYTF
size: many
J: TRBJ1-2
V: TRBV12-3/TRBV12-4
D: TRBD1

DNA: TGTGCCAGCACGGGGCCTCACGGGGGCTTGAACACTGAAGCTTTCTTT
CDR3: CASTGPHGGLNTEAFF
size: few
J: TRBJ1-1
V: TRBV5-5
D: NA

DNA: TGTGCCAGCAGTTTCCGGGTATGGTTTACGGTCTCTGGAAACACCATATATTTT
CDR3: CASSFRVWFTVSGNTIYF
size: few
J: TRBJ1-3
V: TRBV12-3/TRBV12-4
D: NA

DNA: TGTGCCAGCAGCCGATCAAACAGGGGGGAGCAGTTCTTC
CDR3: CASSRSNRGEQFF
size: few
J: TRBJ2-1
V: TRBV7-3
D: TRBD1

DNA: TGCGCCAGCAGCTTAACCGATCCTAGCACAGATACGCAGTATTTT
CDR3: CASSLTDPSTDTQYF
size: many
J: TRBJ2-3
V: TRBV5-1
D: NA

DNA: TGTGCCAGCAGTTACGGACGAGACCAAGAGACCCAGTACTTC
CDR3: CASSYGRDQETQYF
size: NA
J: TRBJ2-5
V: TRBV6-5
D: NA

DNA: TGTGCCAGCAGCCAAAATAGTGCGGTACTCTCTGGAAACACCATATATTTT
CDR3: CASSQNSAVLSGNTIYF
size: NA
J: TRBJ1-3
V: TRBV3-1
D: NA

DNA: TGCAGCGTTATAACAGTCCAGACCGGGGAGCTGTTTTTT
CDR3: CSVITVQTGELFF
size: few
J: TRBJ2-2
V: TRBV29-1
D: NA

DNA: TGTGCCAGCAGCTTAGGGGGCGCGGATAATTCACCCCTCCACTTT
CDR3: CASSLGGADNSPLHF
size: many
J: TRBJ1-6
V: TRBV7-9
D: NA